This section outlines one T cell receptor (beta chain) sequence together with its context. Its target is not known. Researchers collected roughly 9.8 milliliters of peripheral blood from every single donor. This sample was included in a study of blood T cells in healthy people across ages. About the research overall: There was about one barcoded beta molecule captured by template switching per two T cells. Overall study findings and caveats: Expanded clonotype shifts may have been confounded, as the donors had an unknown CMV status.

The V and J ends lost 0 bases and 5 bases, in that order; junction bases with no gene match: 3. Germline CDR1 reads LGHDT; CDR2 reads YNNKEL (reference sequence). This CDR3 is built from 14 residues. Alongside a J-beta primer mix, a sample-barcoded 5' primer served in a second PCR lasting roughly 7 to 11 cycles. One entry per CDR3 protein results from TCRdb running MiXCR on the 5' RACE reads. The profile shows 850,000 to 1,000,000 distinct CDR3 sequences, roughly 51% of them singletons. This chain connects TRBV3-1 to TRBJ2-7; TRBD2 matches at 8 bases. Sample: blood. The sequence was collected from a woman in her fifties or sixties in good health. The CDR3 spells CASSQEAGAHEQYF. CDR3 bases: TGTGCCAGCAGCCAAGAAGCGGGGGCCCACGAGCAGTACTTC.